These T cell receptor beta chains were read from a single sample in a study of prognosis after radiotherapy for stage I lung cancer. From the multiplex PCR reads, TCRdb called clonotypes with MiXCR, one entry per CDR3 protein. Among 45,000 to 60,000 distinct CDR3 sequences listed, 30% to 35% were seen once. This sample comprised PBMCs, obtained before or after stereotactic body radiation therapy (not recorded which). These receptors were obtained from a donor aged 50 or older with non-small cell lung cancer. Both conserved end residues are part of each CDR3. D genes are given only for firm matches. A clone size is listed for some rows: how often the clone was seen (once, few, many), or a class if it is expanded.

cdr3_length | clone_size | j_call | v_call | d_call | cdr3_nt | cdr3_aa
15 | - | TRBJ1-1 | TRBV14 | - | TGTGCCAGCAGCCCCCTTGGTGTACTCGGGGCTGAAGCTTTCTTT | CASSPLGVLGAEAFF
16 | - | TRBJ1-1 | TRBV10-3 | - | TGTGCCATCAGTGAGTCGACGGGACGGGGGCGGAGAGGAGCTTTCTTT | CAISESTGRGRRGAFF
13 | many | TRBJ1-2 | TRBV11-2 | - | TGTGCCAGCAGCTTAGACCAGAACTATGGCTACACCTTC | CASSLDQNYGYTF
18 | many | TRBJ1-5 | TRBV24-1 | TRBD1 | TGTGCCACCAGTGGAATGACAGGGTCCGGTGTTAGCAATCAGCCCCAGCATTTT | CATSGMTGSGVSNQPQHF
12 | many | TRBJ1-1 | TRBV18 | - | TGTGCCAGCTCACCAAGGTCAGCTGAAGCTTTCTTT | CASSPRSAEAFF
15 | many | TRBJ2-5 | TRBV6-1 | TRBD2 | TGTGCCAGCAGCCCTGGACTAGCGGAACGAGAGACCCAGTACTTC | CASSPGLAERETQYF
14 | many | TRBJ2-1 | TRBV7-2 | - | TGTGCCAGCAGCTACACCGGGACCCGCCGTGAGCAGTTCTTC | CASSYTGTRREQFF
15 | many | TRBJ1-4 | TRBV7-2 | - | TGTGCCAGCAGCCCCCTCTCCGATCCCAATGAAAAACTGTTTTTT | CASSPLSDPNEKLFF
15 | - | TRBJ1-5 | TRBV7-9 | TRBD1 | TGTGCCAGCAGCTTGGTGGGACAGGTAGATCAGCCCCAGCATTTT | CASSLVGQVDQPQHF
14 | many | TRBJ2-5 | TRBV24-1 | TRBD2 | TGTGCCACCAGCCGAGCGGGGACCCAAGAGACCCAGTACTTC | CATSRAGTQETQYF
14 | many | TRBJ1-1 | TRBV11-3 | - | TGTGCCAGCAGCTTAAATTCCGGAGGAGCTGAAGCTTTCTTT | CASSLNSGGAEAFF
15 | many | TRBJ2-3 | TRBV4-2 | - | TGCGCCAGCAGCCAAGATAGAGTAATCACAGATACGCAGTATTTT | CASSQDRVITDTQYF
13 | - | TRBJ2-7 | TRBV5-1 | - | TGCGCCAGCAGATTCGGACATGCCCACGAGCAGTACTTC | CASRFGHAHEQYF
15 | - | TRBJ2-3 | TRBV24-1 | - | TGTGCCACCAGTGATTCCGGAGGAGGGACAGATACGCAGTATTTT | CATSDSGGGTDTQYF
14 | many | TRBJ1-3 | TRBV12-3/TRBV12-4 | - | TGTGCCAGCAGTCCGGGCCACTCTGGAAACACCATATATTTT | CASSPGHSGNTIYF
11 | - | TRBJ1-1 | TRBV29-1 | - | TGCAGCGTCGGGGGGGACACTGAAGCTTTCTTT | CSVGGDTEAFF
13 | once | TRBJ1-1 | TRBV6-1 | - | TGTGCCAGCAGGGTGGGACGCTACACTGAAGCTTTCTTT | CASRVGRYTEAFF
13 | many | TRBJ1-1 | TRBV7-9 | - | TGTGCCAGCAGCTGGGTGACAGGAACTGAAGCTTTCTTT | CASSWVTGTEAFF
12 | many | TRBJ2-5 | TRBV29-1 | - | TGCAGCGTTGGCGGCTTCCGGGGGACCCAGTACTTC | CSVGGFRGTQYF
14 | many | TRBJ2-5 | TRBV7-2 | - | TGTGCCAGCAGCCGTGTGGGGAGAATAGAGACCCAGTACTTC | CASSRVGRIETQYF
19 | - | TRBJ2-3 | TRBV10-3 | TRBD2 | TGTGCCATCAGGGAAAGTTCCGGGACTAGCGCGAGGGCCACAGATACGCAGTATTTT | CAIRESSGTSARATDTQYF
12 | many | TRBJ1-6 | TRBV7-9 | - | TGTGCCAGCGGAGAGGGGAATTCACCCCTCCACTTT | CASGEGNSPLHF
15 | - | TRBJ2-7 | TRBV7-2 | TRBD1 | TGTGCCGGCAGCGCCAGAAAGGGGGCCGCCTACGAGCAGTACTTC | CAGSARKGAAYEQYF
14 | many | TRBJ1-1 | TRBV9 | - | TGTGCCAGCAGCCAAAGGACGGGGGGCACTGAAGCTTTCTTT | CASSQRTGGTEAFF
14 | - | TRBJ2-1 | TRBV6-1 | - | TGTGCCAGTTTTCGGGACGGGGGTCGGAATGAGCAGTTCTTC | CASFRDGGRNEQFF
15 | - | TRBJ2-3 | TRBV7-3 | - | TGTGCCAGCAGCTTAACCGGACAGTGGTCAGATACGCAGTATTTT | CASSLTGQWSDTQYF
14 | - | TRBJ2-3 | TRBV7-6 | - | TGTGCCAGCAGCTCATCCGGTAGCCCAGATACGCAGTATTTT | CASSSSGSPDTQYF
14 | many | TRBJ2-7 | TRBV5-1 | - | TGCGCCAGCAGCACGACTGGAATCTCCTACGAGCAGTACTTC | CASSTTGISYEQYF